Listed here is a single T cell receptor (beta chain). Its target is not known. cDNA libraries for TCR alpha and TCR beta, carrying sample barcodes and UMIs, came from 5'RACE with constant-segment primers. TCRdb called the 5' RACE reads again in MiXCR, with one record for every CDR3 protein. The sample has some 260,000 distinct CDR3 sequences; approximately 16% are singletons. The data were obtained in a study of T-cell memory formation after mild COVID-19. Study results and limitations: CD4+ contracting clones were found mainly in CM and EM, and CD8+ ones in EMRA. Prior to infection, memory already included some responding clones, suggesting cross-reactive memory joined.

Sequencing input: PBMCs or a T cell subset sorted from them (not recorded which). This clonotype originated in a man between 18 and 29 years old who had mild COVID-19 (a few samples of this study predate the infection). Cell type and time point are not known.

The CDR3 region has the DNA TGCAGTGCTAGAGAGACGACAGGGGGCGGAGCTTTCTTT. Residues: CSARETTGGGAFF. The chain has TRBV20-1 and TRBJ1-1; 10 bases are shared with TRBD1. This CDR3 is 13 amino acids long. With 0 bases clipped from V and 10 bases from J, the junction kept 5 bases outside the gene matches. Germline V CDR1 and CDR2: DFQATT, SNEGSKA (reference sequence).